This T cell receptor beta chain was found in a study of T cell responses to AZD1222 COVID-19 vaccine. Study-level background: Timing groups of about 4 and about 12 weeks for second doses were pooled. Whole-study findings and limits: Repertoire sampling was restricted to post-peak T cell response timepoints. Spike as a whole was targeted by vaccine-associated CD4 TCRs, dominant at 160-218 and 743-854. Among the donors, most were white British and more were female, and clonal diversity was possibly underestimated.

As for this clone: The antigen remains undetermined.

The germline CDR1 and CDR2 sequences are WNHNN and SYGVQD (reference sequence). The CDR3 length is 16 residues. V trimming: 5 bases; J trimming: 7 bases; junction bases outside the gene matches: 10. Measured with immunoSEQ multiplex PCR; TCRdb has only the in-frame clones, and not every one. The sample includes 120,000 to 150,000 clones, about 89% seen only once; the top ten take 4.5% to 6.5%. The source was peripheral blood, collected on day 0 of AZD1222 vaccination. V is TRBV10-1 and J is TRBJ2-1; the match to TRBD2 covers 11 bases. The sequence came from an adult in good health. The CDR3 sequence is CASSRGTSGGRNEQFF. The CDR3 DNA follows: TGCGCCAGCAGTCGCGGGACTAGCGGAGGTCGGAATGAGCAGTTCTTC.